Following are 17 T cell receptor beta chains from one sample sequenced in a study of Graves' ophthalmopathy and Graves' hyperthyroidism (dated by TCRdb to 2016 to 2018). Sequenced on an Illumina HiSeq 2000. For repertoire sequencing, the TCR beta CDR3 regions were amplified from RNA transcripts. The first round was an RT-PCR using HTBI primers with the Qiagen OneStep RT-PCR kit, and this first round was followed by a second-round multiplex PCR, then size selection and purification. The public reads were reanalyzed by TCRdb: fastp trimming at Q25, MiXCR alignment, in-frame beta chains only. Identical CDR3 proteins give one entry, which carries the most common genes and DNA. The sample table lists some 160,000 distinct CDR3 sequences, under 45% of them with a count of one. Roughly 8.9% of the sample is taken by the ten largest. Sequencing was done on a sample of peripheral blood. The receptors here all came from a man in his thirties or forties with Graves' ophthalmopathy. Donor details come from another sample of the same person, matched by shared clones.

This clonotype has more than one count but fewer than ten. Written as DNA, the CDR3 is TGTGCCAGCAGCTTAGCGACTAGCGTTTCCTACGAGCAGTACTTC. This codes for CASSLATSVSYEQYF. This chain joins TRBV7-9 and TRBJ2-7; 8 nucleotides align to TRBD2. This CDR3 has 15 amino acids. CDR1 and CDR2 (germline): SEHNR, FQNEAQ (reference sequence). V trimming: 0 bases; J trimming: 1 base; junction bases outside the gene matches: 2.

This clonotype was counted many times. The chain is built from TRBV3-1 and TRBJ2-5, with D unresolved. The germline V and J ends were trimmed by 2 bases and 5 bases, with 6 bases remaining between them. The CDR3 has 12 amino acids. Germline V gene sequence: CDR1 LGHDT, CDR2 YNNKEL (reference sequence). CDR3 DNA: TGTGCCAGCAGCCAACAAGTGGAGACCCAGTACTTC. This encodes CASSQQVETQYF.

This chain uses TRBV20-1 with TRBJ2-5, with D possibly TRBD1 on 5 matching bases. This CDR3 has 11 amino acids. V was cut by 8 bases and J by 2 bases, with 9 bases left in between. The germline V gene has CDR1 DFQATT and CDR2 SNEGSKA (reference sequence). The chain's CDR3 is CSQDRQETQYF. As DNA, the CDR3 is TGCAGTCAAGACAGACAAGAGACCCAGTACTTC.

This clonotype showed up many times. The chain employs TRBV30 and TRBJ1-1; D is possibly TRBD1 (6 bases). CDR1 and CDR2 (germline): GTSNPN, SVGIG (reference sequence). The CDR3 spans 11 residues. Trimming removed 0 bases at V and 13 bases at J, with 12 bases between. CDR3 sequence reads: CAWSVQGRSFF. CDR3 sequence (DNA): TGTGCCTGGAGTGTACAGGGTAGGAGTTTCTTT.

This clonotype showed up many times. The CDR3 sequence: CASSEGLADSYEQYF. The CDR3, as DNA: TGTGCCAGCAGTGAAGGGCTAGCTGACTCCTACGAGCAGTACTTC. This chain links TRBV25-1 with TRBJ2-7; weak D call: TRBD2 (5 bases). The CDR3 runs to 15 residues. V dropped 2 bases and J dropped 0 bases, with 11 bases sitting between them. The germline gives CDR1 MGHDK, CDR2 SYGVNS.

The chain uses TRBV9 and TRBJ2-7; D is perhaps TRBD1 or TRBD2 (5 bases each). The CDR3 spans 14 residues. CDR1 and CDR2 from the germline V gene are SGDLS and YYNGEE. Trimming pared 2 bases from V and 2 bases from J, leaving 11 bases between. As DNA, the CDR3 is TGTGCCAGCAGCGTTGGGGACGGACCCTACGAGCAGTACTTC. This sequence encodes CASSVGDGPYEQYF.

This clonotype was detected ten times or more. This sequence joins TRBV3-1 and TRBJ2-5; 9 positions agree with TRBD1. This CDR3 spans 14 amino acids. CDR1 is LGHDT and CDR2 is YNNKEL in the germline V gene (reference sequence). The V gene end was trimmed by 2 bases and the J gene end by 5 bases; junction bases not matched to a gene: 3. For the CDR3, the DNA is TGTGCCAGCAGCCAATTGGACAGGGGCGAGACCCAGTACTTC. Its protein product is CASSQLDRGETQYF.

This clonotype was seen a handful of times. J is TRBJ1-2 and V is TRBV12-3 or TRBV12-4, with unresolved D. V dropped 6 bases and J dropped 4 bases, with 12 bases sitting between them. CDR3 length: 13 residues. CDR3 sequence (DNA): TGTGCCAGCAGCGAAGGGTTCCCCTATGGCTACACCTTC. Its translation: CASSEGFPYGYTF.

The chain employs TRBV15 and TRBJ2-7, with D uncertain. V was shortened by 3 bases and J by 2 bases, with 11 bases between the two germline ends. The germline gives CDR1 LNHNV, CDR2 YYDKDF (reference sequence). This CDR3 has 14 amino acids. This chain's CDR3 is CATSSVVRTYEQYF. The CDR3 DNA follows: TGTGCCACCAGCAGCGTCGTCCGGACCTACGAGCAGTACTTC. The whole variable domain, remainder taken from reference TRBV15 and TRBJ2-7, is DAMVIQNPRYQVTQFGKPVTLSCSQTLNHNVMYWYQQKSSQAPKLLFHYYDKDFNNEADTPDNFQSRRPNTSFCFLDIRSPGLGDTAMYLCATSSVVRTYEQYFGPGTRLTVT.

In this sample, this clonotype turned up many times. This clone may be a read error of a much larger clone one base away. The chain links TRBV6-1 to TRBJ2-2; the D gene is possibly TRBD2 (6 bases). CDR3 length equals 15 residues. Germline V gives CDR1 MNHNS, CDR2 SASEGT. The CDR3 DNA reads TGTGCCAGCAGTCCCGGGCCCGACCGGGCCGGGGGGCTGTTTTTT. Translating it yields CASSPGPDRAGGLFF.

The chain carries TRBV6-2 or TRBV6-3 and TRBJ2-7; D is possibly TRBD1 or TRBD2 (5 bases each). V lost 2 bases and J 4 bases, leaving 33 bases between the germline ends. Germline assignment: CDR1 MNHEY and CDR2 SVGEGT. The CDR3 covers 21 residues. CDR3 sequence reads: CASSYIRYGTEVRGILYEQYF. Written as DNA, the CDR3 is TGTGCCAGCAGTTACATCCGATACGGGACGGAAGTACGAGGGATCCTATACGAGCAGTACTTC.

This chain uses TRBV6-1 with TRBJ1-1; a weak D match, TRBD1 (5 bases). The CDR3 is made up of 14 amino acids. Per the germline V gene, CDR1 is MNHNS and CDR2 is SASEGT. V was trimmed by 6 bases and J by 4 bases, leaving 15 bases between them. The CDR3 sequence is CASSNQGRGTEAFF. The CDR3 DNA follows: TGTGCCAGCAGCAACCAGGGTAGGGGCACTGAAGCTTTCTTT.

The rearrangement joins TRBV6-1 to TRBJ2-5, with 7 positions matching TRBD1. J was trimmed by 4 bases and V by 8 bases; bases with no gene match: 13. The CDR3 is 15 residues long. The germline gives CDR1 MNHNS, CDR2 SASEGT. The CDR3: CASESTGKLGETQYF. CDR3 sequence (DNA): TGTGCCAGCGAATCGACAGGGAAGTTGGGAGAGACCCAGTACTTC.

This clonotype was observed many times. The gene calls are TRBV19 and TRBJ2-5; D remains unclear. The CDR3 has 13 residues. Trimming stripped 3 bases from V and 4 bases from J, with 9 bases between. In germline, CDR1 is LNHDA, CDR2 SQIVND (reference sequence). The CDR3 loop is CASSIKWGETQYF. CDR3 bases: TGTGCCAGTAGTATTAAGTGGGGAGAGACCCAGTACTTC. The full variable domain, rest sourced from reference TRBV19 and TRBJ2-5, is DGGITQSPKYLFRKEGQNVTLSCEQNLNHDAMYWYRQDPGQGLRLIYYSQIVNDFQKGDIAEGYSVSREKKESFPLTVTSAQKNPTAFYLCASSIKWGETQYFGPGTRLLVL.

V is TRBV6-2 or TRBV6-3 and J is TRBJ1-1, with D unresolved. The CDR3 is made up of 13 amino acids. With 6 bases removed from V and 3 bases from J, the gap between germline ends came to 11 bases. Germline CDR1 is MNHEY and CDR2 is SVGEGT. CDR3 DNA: TGTGCCAGCAGCTCAGTGGTGGACACTGAAGCTTTCTTT. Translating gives CASSSVVDTEAFF.

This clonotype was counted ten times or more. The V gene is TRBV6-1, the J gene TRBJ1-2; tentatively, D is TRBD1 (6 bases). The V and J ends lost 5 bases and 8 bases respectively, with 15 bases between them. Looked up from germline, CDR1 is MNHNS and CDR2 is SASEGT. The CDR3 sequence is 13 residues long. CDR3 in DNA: TGTGCCAGCAGTCAACAGGGACCACGGGGCTACACCTTC. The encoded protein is CASSQQGPRGYTF.

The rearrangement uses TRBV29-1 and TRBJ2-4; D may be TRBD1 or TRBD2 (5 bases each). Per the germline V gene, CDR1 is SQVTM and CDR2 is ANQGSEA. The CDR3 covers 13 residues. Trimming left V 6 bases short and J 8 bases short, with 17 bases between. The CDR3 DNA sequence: TGCAGCGTGACTGGGACCTCCACGTACATTCAGTACTTC. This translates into CSVTGTSTYIQYF.